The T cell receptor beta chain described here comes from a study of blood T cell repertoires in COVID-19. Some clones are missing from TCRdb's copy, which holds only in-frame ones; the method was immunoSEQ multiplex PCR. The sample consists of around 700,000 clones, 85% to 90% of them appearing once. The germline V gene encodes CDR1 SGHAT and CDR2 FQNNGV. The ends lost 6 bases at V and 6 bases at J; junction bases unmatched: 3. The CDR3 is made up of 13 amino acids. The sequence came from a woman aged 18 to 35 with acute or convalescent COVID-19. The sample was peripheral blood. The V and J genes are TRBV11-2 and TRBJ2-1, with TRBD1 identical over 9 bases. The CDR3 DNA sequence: TGTGCCAGCAGGGGACAGGGTCTCAATGAGCAGTTCTTC. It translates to CASRGQGLNEQFF.